This TCR beta chain was sequenced in a study of shared clonotypes between healthy human individuals. About the research overall: Used for every donor were three CD4 naive, three CD4 memory, two CD8 naive and one CD8 memory plate.

This clone was seen only a few times. Its target is unknown. General study results and limits: Memory subsets had estimated richness that was generally smaller than that of naive subsets.

Repertoires were generated with immunoSEQ multiplex PCR, while TCRdb's copy carries only in-frame clones and drops some. Found here are 980,000 or so clones, 76% of them singletons; the top ten hold approximately 1.5%. V trimming: 4 bases; J trimming: 5 bases; junction bases outside the gene matches: 7. Looked up from germline, CDR1 is WSHSY and CDR2 is SAAADI. This CDR3 has 17 amino acids. This chain connects TRBV10-2 to TRBJ2-2; 13 bases are a match to TRBD2. The sample taken for sequencing was memory CD4+ T cells sorted from blood. As for subset: CD45RA-negative fraction. The source of this sequence is a man aged 18-30 years in good health. CDR3 in amino acids: CASSVTSGGQGTGELFF. For the CDR3, the DNA is TGCGCCAGCAGTGTGACTAGCGGGGGGCAGGGTACCGGGGAGCTGTTTTTT.